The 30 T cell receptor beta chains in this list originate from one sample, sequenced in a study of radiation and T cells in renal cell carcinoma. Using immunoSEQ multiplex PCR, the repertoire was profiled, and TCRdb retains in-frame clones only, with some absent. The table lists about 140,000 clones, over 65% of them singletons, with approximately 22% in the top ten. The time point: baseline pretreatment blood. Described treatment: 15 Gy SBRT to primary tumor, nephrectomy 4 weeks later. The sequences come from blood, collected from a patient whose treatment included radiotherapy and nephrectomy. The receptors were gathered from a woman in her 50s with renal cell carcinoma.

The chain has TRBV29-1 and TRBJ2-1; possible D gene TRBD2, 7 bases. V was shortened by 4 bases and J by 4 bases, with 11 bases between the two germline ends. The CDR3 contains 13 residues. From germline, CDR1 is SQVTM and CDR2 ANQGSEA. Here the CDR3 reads CSVAGGLYNEQFF. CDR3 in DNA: TGCAGCGTTGCGGGGGGCCTATACAATGAGCAGTTCTTC.

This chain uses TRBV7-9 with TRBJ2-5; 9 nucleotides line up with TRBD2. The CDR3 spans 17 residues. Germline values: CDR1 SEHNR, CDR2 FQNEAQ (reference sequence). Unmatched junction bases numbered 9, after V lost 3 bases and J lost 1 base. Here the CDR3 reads CASSFTPSGTLQETQYF. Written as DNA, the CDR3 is TGTGCCAGCAGCTTTACCCCTAGCGGGACTCTCCAAGAGACCCAGTACTTC. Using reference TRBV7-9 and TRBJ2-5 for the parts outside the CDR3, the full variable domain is DTGVSQNPRHKITKRGQNVTFRCDPISEHNRLYWYRQTLGQGPEFLTYFQNEAQLEKSRLLSDRFSAERPKGSFSTLEIQRTEQGDSAMYLCASSFTPSGTLQETQYFGPGTRLLVL.

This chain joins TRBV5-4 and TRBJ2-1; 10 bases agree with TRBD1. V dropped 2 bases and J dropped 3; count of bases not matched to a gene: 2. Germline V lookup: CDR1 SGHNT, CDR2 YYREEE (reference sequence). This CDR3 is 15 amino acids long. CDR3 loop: CASSFGDRGYNEQFF. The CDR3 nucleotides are TGTGCCAGCAGCTTTGGGGACAGGGGCTACAATGAGCAGTTCTTC.

The CDR3, as DNA: TGTGCCAGCAGAGTCGGCTCCTACGAGCAGTACTTC. Amino acids: CASRVGSYEQYF. The V gene is TRBV2, the J gene TRBJ2-7; D uncertain. The ends were cut back, 6 bases at V and 0 bases at J, with 6 bases in the middle. The CDR3 consists of 12 residues. Germline lookup yields CDR1 SNHLY and CDR2 FYNNEI.

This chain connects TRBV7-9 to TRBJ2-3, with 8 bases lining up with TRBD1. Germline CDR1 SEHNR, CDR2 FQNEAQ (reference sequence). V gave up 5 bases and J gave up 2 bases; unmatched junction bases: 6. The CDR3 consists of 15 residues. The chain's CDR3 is CASSHGQGPTDTQYF. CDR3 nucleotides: TGTGCCAGCAGCCACGGACAGGGACCCACAGATACGCAGTATTTT. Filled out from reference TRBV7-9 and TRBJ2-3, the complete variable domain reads DTGVSQNPRHKITKRGQNVTFRCDPISEHNRLYWYRQTLGQGPEFLTYFQNEAQLEKSRLLSDRFSAERPKGSFSTLEIQRTEQGDSAMYLCASSHGQGPTDTQYFGPGTRLTVL.

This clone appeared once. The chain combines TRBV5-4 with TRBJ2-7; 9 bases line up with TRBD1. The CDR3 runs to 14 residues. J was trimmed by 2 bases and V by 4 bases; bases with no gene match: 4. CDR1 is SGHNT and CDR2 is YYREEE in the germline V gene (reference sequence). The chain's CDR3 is CASSPRTGAYEQYF. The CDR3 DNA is TGTGCCAGCAGCCCGCGGACAGGGGCCTACGAGCAGTACTTC.

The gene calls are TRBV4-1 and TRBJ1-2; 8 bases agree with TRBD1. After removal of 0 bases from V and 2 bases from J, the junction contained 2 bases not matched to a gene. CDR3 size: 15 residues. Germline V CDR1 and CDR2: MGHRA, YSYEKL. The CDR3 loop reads CASSQDWTGNYGYTF. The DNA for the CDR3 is TGCGCCAGCAGCCAAGACTGGACAGGGAACTATGGCTACACCTTC.

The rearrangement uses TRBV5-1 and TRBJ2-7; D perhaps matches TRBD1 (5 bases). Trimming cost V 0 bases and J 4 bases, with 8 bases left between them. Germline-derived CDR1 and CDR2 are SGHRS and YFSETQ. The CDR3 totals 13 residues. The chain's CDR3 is CASSLEQGYEQYF. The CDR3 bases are TGCGCCAGCAGCTTGGAGCAGGGTTACGAGCAGTACTTC.

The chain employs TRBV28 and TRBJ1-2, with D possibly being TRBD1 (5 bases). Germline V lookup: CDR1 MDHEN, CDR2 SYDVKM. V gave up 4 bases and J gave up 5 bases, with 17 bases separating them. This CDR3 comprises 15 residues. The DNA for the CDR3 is TGTGCCAGCAGTTCAACGGGGAGTGGGGGATATGGCTACACCTTC. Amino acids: CASSSTGSGGYGYTF.

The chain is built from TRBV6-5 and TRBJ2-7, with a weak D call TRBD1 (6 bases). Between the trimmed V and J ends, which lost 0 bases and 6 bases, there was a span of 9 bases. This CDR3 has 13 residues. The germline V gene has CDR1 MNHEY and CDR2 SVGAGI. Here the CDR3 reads CASSYSGAPEQYF. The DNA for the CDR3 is TGTGCCAGCAGTTACTCGGGGGCACCCGAGCAGTACTTC.

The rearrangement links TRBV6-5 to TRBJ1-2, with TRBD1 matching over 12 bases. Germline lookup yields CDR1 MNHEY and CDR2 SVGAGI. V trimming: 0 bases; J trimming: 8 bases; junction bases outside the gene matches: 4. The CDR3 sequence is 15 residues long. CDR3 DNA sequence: TGTGCCAGCAGTTACTCGGGACAGGGGGCGCGGGGCTACACCTTC. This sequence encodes CASSYSGQGARGYTF.

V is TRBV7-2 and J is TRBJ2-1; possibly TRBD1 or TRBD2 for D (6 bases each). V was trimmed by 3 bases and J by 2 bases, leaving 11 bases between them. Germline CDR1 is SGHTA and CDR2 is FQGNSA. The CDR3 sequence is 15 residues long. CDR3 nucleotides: TGTGCCAGCAGCTTGGGGGCGGGAACCTACAATGAGCAGTTCTTC. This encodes CASSLGAGTYNEQFF.

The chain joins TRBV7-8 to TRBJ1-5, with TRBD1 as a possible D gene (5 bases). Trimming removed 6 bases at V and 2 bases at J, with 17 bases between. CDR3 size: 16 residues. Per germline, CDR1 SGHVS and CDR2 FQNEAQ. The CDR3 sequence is CASSPDGAVGNQPQHF. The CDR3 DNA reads TGTGCCAGCAGTCCCGATGGGGCTGTGGGCAATCAGCCCCAGCATTTT.

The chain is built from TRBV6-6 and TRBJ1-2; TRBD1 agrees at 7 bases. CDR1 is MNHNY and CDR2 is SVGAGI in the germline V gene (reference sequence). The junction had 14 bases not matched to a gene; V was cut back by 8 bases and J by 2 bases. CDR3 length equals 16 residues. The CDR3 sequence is CASWEGTAFENYGYTF. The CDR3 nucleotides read TGTGCCAGCTGGGAAGGGACAGCCTTTGAAAACTATGGCTACACCTTC.

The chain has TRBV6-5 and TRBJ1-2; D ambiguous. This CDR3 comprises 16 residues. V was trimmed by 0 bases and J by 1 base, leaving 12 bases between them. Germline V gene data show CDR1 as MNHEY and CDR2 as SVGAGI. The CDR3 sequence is CASSYSGLLLNYGYTF. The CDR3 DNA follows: TGTGCCAGCAGTTACTCAGGATTACTGCTTAACTATGGCTACACCTTC.

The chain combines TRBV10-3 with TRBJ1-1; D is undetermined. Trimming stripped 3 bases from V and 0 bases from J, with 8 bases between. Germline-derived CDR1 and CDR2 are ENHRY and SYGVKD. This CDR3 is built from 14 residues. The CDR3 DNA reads TGTGCCATCAGTGAATCGGCAGTGAACACTGAAGCTTTCTTT. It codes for CAISESAVNTEAFF.

The CDR3 DNA follows: TGTGCCAGCTCACCGGAGGGAGGTAGCGGGTACGAGCAGTACTTC. It specifies CASSPEGGSGYEQYF. This rearrangement joins TRBV18 to TRBJ2-7; TRBD2 matches 7 bases. Germline lookup yields CDR1 KGHSH and CDR2 LQKENI. The V gene end was trimmed by 3 bases and the J gene end by 4 bases; junction bases not matched to a gene: 9. This CDR3 is built from 15 residues.

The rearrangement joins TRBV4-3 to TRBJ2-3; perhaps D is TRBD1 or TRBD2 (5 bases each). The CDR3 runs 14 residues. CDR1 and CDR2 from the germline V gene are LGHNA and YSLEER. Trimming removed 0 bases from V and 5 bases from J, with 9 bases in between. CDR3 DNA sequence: TGCGCCAGCAGCCAAGATAAGGGGAGAGATACGCAGTATTTT. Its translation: CASSQDKGRDTQYF.

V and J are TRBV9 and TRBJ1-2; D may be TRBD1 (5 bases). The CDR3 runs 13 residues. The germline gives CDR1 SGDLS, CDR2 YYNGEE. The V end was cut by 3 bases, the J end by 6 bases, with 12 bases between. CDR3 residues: CASSEGLFDGYTF. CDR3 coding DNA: TGTGCCAGCAGCGAGGGACTCTTTGATGGCTACACCTTC.

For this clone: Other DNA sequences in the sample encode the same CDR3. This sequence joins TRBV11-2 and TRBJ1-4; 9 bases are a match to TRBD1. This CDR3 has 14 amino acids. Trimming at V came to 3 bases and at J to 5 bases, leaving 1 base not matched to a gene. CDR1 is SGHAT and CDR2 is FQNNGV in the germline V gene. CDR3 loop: CASSLGQGNEKLFF. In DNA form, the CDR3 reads TGTGCCAGCAGCTTGGGACAGGGAAATGAAAAACTGTTTTTT.

As DNA, the CDR3 is TGTGCCAGCAGCCGAGGGGGGAAGTACTACGAGCAGTACTTC. It yields the protein CASSRGGKYYEQYF. The genes are TRBV6-5 and TRBJ2-7, with D possibly called TRBD1 or TRBD2 (6 bases each). The V gene lost 6 bases and the J gene lost 3 bases, with 15 bases spanning the gap. The CDR3 has 14 amino acids. Germline assignment: CDR1 MNHEY and CDR2 SVGAGI.

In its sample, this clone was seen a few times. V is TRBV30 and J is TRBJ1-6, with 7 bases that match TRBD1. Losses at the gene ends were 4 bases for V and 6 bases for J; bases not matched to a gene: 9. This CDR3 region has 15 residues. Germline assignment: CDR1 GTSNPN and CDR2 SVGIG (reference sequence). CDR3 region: CAWTGGGQINSPLHF. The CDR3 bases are TGTGCCTGGACCGGGGGGGGACAGATTAATTCACCCCTCCACTTT. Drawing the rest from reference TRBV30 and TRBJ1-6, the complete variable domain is SQTIHQWPATLVQPVGSPLSLECTVEGTSNPNLYWYRQAAGRGLQLLFYSVGIGQISSEVPQNLSASRPQDRQFILSSKKLLLSDSGFYLCAWTGGGQINSPLHFGNGTRLTVT.

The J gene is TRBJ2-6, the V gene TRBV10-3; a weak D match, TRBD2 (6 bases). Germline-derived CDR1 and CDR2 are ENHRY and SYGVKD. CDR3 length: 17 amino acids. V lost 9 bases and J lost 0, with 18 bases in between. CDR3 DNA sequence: TGTGCCATAATGTTGGCTAGCGCCGCCTCTGGGGCCAACGTCCTGACTTTC. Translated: CAIMLASAASGANVLTF.

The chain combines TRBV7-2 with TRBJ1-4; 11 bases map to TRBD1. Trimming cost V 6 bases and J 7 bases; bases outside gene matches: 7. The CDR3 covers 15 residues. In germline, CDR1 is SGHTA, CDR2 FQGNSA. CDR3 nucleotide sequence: TGTGCCAGCAGTCGAACCGGGACAGGGGGTGAAAAACTGTTTTTT. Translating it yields CASSRTGTGGEKLFF.

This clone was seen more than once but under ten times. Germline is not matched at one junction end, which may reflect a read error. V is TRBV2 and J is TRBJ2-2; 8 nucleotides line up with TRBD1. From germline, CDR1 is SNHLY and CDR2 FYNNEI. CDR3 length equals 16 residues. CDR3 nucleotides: TGTGCCACCAGTGAAACCGGGACAGGGAACACCGGGGAGCTGTTTTTT. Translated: CATSETGTGNTGELFF.

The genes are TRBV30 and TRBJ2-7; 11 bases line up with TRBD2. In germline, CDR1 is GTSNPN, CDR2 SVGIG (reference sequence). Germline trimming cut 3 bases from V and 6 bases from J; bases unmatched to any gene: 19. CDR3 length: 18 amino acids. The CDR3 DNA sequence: TGTGCCTGGAGGGATTTGTCTAGCGGGAGGCCTTTAATCCTCGAGCAGTACTTC. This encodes CAWRDLSSGRPLILEQYF.

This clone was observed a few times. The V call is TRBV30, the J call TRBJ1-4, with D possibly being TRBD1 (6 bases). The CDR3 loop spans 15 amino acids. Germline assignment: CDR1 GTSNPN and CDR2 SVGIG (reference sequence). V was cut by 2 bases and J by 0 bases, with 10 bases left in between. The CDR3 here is CAWSPGTTTNEKLFF. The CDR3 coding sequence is TGTGCCTGGAGTCCGGGGACAACAACTAATGAAAAACTGTTTTTT.

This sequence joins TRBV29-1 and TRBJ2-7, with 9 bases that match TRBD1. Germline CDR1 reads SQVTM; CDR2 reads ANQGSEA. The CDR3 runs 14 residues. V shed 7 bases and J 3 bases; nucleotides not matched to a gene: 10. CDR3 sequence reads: CSAGYWTGVYEQYF. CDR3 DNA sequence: TGCAGCGCTGGATACTGGACAGGGGTCTACGAGCAGTACTTC.

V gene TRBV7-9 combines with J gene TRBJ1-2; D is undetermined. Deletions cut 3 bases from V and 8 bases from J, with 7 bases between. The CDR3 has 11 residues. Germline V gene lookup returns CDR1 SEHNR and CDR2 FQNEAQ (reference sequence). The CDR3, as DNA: TGTGCCAGCAGCTTTAACGGGGGCTACACCTTC. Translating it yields CASSFNGGYTF.

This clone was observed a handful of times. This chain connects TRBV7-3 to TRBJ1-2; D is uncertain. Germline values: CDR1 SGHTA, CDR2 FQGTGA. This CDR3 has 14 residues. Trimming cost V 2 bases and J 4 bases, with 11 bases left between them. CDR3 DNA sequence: TGTGCCAGCAGCTTAGGTCCGGGGTCCTATGGCTACACCTTC. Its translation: CASSLGPGSYGYTF.